This T cell receptor beta chain was identified during a study of T cell repertoires and leukemia-associated antigens. About the study: About 17 million effective reads came from all samples combined.

Concerning this clonotype: What it binds is not known.

Study outcomes and limitations: No direct test of specificity or function was done for expanded clones. No significant group difference appeared in Vbeta, Jbeta or VDJ counts.

The ends were cut back, 5 bases at V and 3 bases at J, with 12 bases in the middle. Per the germline V gene, CDR1 is SGHAT and CDR2 is FQNNGV. This CDR3 spans 14 amino acids. TCRdb called the 5' RACE reads again in MiXCR, with one record for every CDR3 protein. In the table there are fewer than 15,000 distinct CDR3 sequences, under 50% of which are singletons. The CD3+ T cells first had an overnight rest without serum. The clonotype comes from a female donor in good health. The V and J genes are TRBV11-2 and TRBJ2-3; D is perhaps TRBD1 or TRBD2 (5 bases each). Material for sequencing was CD3+ T cells sorted from blood and cultured. DNA of the CDR3: TGTGCCAGCAGCCCCCTGGGACCGACAGATACGCAGTATTTT. Encoded protein: CASSPLGPTDTQYF.